The sequence of this TCR beta chain was determined in a study of T cell changes during pregnancy in multiple sclerosis. Assay: immunoSEQ multiplex PCR; the TCRdb copy retains only in-frame clones and omits some. The sample records approximately 32,000 clones, roughly 90% being singletons. There are 14 residues in the CDR3. V was cut by 3 bases and J by 4 bases, with 14 bases left in between. Germline CDR1 GTSNPN, CDR2 SVGIG (reference sequence). The chain joins TRBV30 to TRBJ2-3; D is unresolved. This receptor was taken from a female donor in good health, enrolled as a control in a pregnancy study. This specimen consisted of peripheral blood, obtained in the third trimester of pregnancy. Written as DNA, the CDR3 is TGTGCCTGGAGCGCATGGAGTGGATCAGATACGCAGTATTTT. It is translated as CAWSAWSGSDTQYF.